The source of this T cell receptor (beta chain) is a study of blood T cell repertoires in COVID-19. Study-level information: Italy, Spain and the United States were the sources of the convalescent and acute COVID-19 samples.

The assay was immunoSEQ multiplex PCR, and TCRdb's table has in-frame clones only and misses some. This table holds about 98,000 clones, roughly 82% found once. The CDR3 totals 13 residues. From germline, CDR1 is SGHDN and CDR2 FVKESK. The V end lost 1 base, the J end lost 2 bases, and 6 bases lay between the germline ends. This TCR derives from a man of 80 years or more with acute or convalescent COVID-19. Material: peripheral blood. The chain joins TRBV14 to TRBJ2-7; the D gene is possibly TRBD2 (6 bases). The CDR3: CASSQGLAYEQYF. The CDR3 nucleotides read TGTGCCAGCAGCCAAGGACTAGCCTACGAGCAGTACTTC.